What follows are 16 T cell receptor beta chains derived from one specimen sequenced in a study of shared clonotypes between healthy human individuals. The data were produced by immunoSEQ multiplex PCR, yet TCRdb's version contains in-frame clones alone and is incomplete. The sample has 2.3 million or so clones; approximately 95% are singletons. Sequencing was done on a sample of naive CD4+ T cells from PBMCs. Subset specified: CD45RA+ positively selected. All receptors derive from a man in his late teens or twenties in good health. Some clones in this sample may be carry-over from other donors' samples.

V gene TRBV7-9 combines with J gene TRBJ1-1; tentative D call: TRBD1 (5 bases). V gave up 3 bases and J gave up 6 bases, with 14 bases separating them. Germline-derived CDR1 and CDR2 are SEHNR and FQNEAQ (reference sequence). The CDR3 has 14 amino acids. The CDR3 region has the DNA TGTGCCAGCAGCTTTCCAGGGTACCCGGCTGAAGCTTTCTTT. Its protein is CASSFPGYPAEAFF.

The chain has TRBV29-1 and TRBJ1-2, with unresolved D. The V gene lost 3 bases and the J gene lost 4 bases, with 15 bases spanning the gap. This CDR3 region has 14 residues. CDR1 is SQVTM, CDR2 ANQGSEA, per germline. In DNA form, the CDR3 reads TGCAGCGTTGATGGGCTCCGAAACCCCTATGGCTACACCTTC. Protein product: CSVDGLRNPYGYTF.

This rearrangement joins TRBV2 to TRBJ1-5; 7 nucleotides agree with TRBD1. The CDR3 runs 13 residues. Germline V lookup: CDR1 SNHLY, CDR2 FYNNEI. With V trimmed by 6 bases and J by 7 bases, 6 bases remained unmatched. The CDR3 coding sequence is TGTGCCAGCAGAGACAGGGCCGGACAGCCCCAGCATTTT. This gives the protein CASRDRAGQPQHF.

The CDR3 sequence is CASSLSPGQGYEQYF. The CDR3 bases are TGTGCCAGCAGCTTAAGCCCGGGTCAGGGTTACGAGCAGTACTTC. This sequence joins TRBV11-2 and TRBJ2-7; D perhaps matches TRBD1 (5 bases). Per the germline V gene, CDR1 is SGHAT and CDR2 is FQNNGV. CDR3 length: 15 amino acids. The V end was cut by 2 bases, the J end by 4 bases, with 15 bases between.

Here the CDR3 reads CSVEDTGGSEKLFF. The CDR3 bases are TGCAGCGTTGAAGATACAGGGGGCAGTGAAAAACTGTTTTTT. The genes are TRBV29-1 and TRBJ1-4; 9 bases are shared with TRBD1. In germline, CDR1 is SQVTM, CDR2 ANQGSEA. Germline trimming cut 0 bases from V and 7 bases from J; bases unmatched to any gene: 3. CDR3 size: 14 residues.

The chain recombines TRBV4-1 with TRBJ2-1, with TRBD2 identical over 8 bases. With 0 bases clipped from V and 2 bases from J, the junction kept 3 bases outside the gene matches. Germline CDR1 reads MGHRA; CDR2 reads YSYEKL. The CDR3 spans 16 residues. The CDR3 here is CASSQETSEAYNEQFF. DNA for the CDR3: TGCGCCAGCAGCCAAGAGACTAGCGAGGCCTACAATGAGCAGTTCTTC.

The gene calls are TRBV6-5 and TRBJ2-1, with 9 nucleotides matching TRBD1. V was clipped by 2 bases and J by 7 bases; unmatched bases: 9. The CDR3 sequence is 16 residues long. Germline V gene lookup returns CDR1 MNHEY and CDR2 SVGAGI. CDR3 loop: CASSYGAGTGRNEQFF. Here the CDR3 DNA reads TGTGCCAGCAGTTACGGCGCCGGGACAGGGAGGAATGAGCAGTTCTTC.

As to this clone: Other nucleotide sequences from this sample produce the same CDR3. J is TRBJ1-1 and V is TRBV28; 9 bases line up with TRBD1. In germline, CDR1 is MDHEN, CDR2 SYDVKM. Trimming cost V 6 bases and J 4 bases; bases outside gene matches: 6. The CDR3 length is 14 residues. The CDR3 sequence is CASRTGGSVTEAFF. The CDR3 region has the DNA TGTGCCAGCAGGACAGGGGGTAGTGTCACTGAAGCTTTCTTT.

The rearrangement uses TRBV18 and TRBJ2-1; TRBD2 might be the D (5 bases). Germline-derived CDR1 and CDR2 are KGHSH and LQKENI. V lost 6 bases, J lost 7 bases, and 16 bases lay in between. This CDR3 comprises 14 residues. The CDR3 region is CASSGLASMNEQFF. The CDR3 bases are TGTGCCAGCTCCGGACTGGCCTCCATGAATGAGCAGTTCTTC.

CDR3 amino acids: CASSLYGTGEGYTF. In nucleotides, the CDR3 is TGCGCCAGCAGCTTGTACGGGACAGGGGAAGGCTACACCTTC. V and J are TRBV5-1 and TRBJ1-2; 10 bases match TRBD1. The V gene end was trimmed by 1 base and the J gene end by 8 bases; junction bases not matched to a gene: 5. The CDR3 has 14 amino acids. CDR1 is SGHRS, CDR2 YFSETQ, per germline.

The rearrangement uses TRBV30 and TRBJ2-6, with D perhaps TRBD1 (5 bases). Trimming took 2 bases from V and 0 from J, leaving 8 bases between them. Germline V gene sequence: CDR1 GTSNPN, CDR2 SVGIG (reference sequence). The CDR3 loop spans 15 amino acids. The CDR3 spells CAWSRGSSGANVLTF. CDR3 in DNA: TGTGCCTGGAGTAGGGGAAGCTCTGGGGCCAACGTCCTGACTTTC.

V and J are TRBV10-3 and TRBJ2-2, with a tentative D call TRBD1 (6 bases). The germline V gene encodes CDR1 ENHRY and CDR2 SYGVKD. With 0 bases removed from V and 7 bases from J, the gap between germline ends came to 15 bases. The CDR3 has 16 residues. CDR3 bases: TGTGCCATCAGTGAGTCGGCAGGGGCAGCCGGCGGGGAGCTGTTTTTT. Its translation: CAISESAGAAGGELFF.

The V gene is TRBV9, the J gene TRBJ1-2, with a possible D match to TRBD1 (6 bases). Germline CDR1 and CDR2: SGDLS and YYNGEE. The CDR3 is made up of 17 amino acids. The V gene lost 0 bases and the J gene lost 0 bases, with 15 bases spanning the gap. For the CDR3, the DNA is TGTGCCAGCAGCGTAGTTTCGGGACACCTAACTAACTATGGCTACACCTTC. This translates into CASSVVSGHLTNYGYTF.

The rearrangement links TRBV18 to TRBJ1-2; 8 bases align to TRBD1. The CDR3 length is 14 residues. Germline V gives CDR1 KGHSH, CDR2 LQKENI. Trimming removed 1 base from V and 5 bases from J; junction bases left unmatched: 3. CDR3 DNA sequence: TGTGCCAGCTCACCACAAGGACAGGGTTATGGCTACACCTTC. It codes for CASSPQGQGYGYTF.

This chain links TRBV6-5 with TRBJ2-1; 10 bases line up with TRBD2. Germline CDR1 and CDR2: MNHEY and SVGAGI. The J segment lost 6 bases and the V segment lost 0 bases, leaving 2 bases of the junction unmatched. CDR3 length: 15 amino acids. CDR3 amino acids: CASSYSPSGSNEQFF. In DNA, the CDR3 is TGTGCCAGCAGTTACTCTCCTAGCGGGAGCAATGAGCAGTTCTTC.

The rearrangement links TRBV6-1 to TRBJ1-5, with a weak D call TRBD1 (6 bases). There are 16 residues in the CDR3. Trimming took 2 bases from V and 2 from J, leaving 13 bases between them. CDR1 is MNHNS, CDR2 SASEGT, per germline. The chain's CDR3 is CASSEWKGEGNQPQHF. In nucleotides, the CDR3 is TGTGCCAGCAGTGAATGGAAGGGGGAAGGCAATCAGCCCCAGCATTTT.